This T cell receptor beta chain comes out of a study of blood T cell repertoires in COVID-19. Study information: Samples of COVID-19 (acute and convalescent) were obtained from the United States, Italy and Spain. PBMCs, B-cell-depleted T cells, or T cells were the source of the cDNA or gDNA that made up the material.

This clone showed up just once. Per the study methods: Amplification of reference gene primers provided the estimated nucleated cell counts. Sequencing was performed with immunoSEQ multiplex PCR; in TCRdb, only in-frame clones are kept and a portion is missing. That table is the source of V, J and clone size, and D and trimming were worked out from the DNA. The repertoire holds more than 150,000 clones, with around nine tenths as singletons. The origin of this receptor is a man aged 35 to 55 with acute or convalescent COVID-19. The sequenced material came from peripheral blood.

CDR3 DNA: TGTGCCAGCAGTCCGGGACAGGGCACCTACAATGAGCAGTTCTTC. Its translation is CASSPGQGTYNEQFF. The chain carries TRBV11-3 and TRBJ2-1; 9 nucleotides agree with TRBD1. This CDR3 spans 15 amino acids. Looked up from germline, CDR1 is SGHNT and CDR2 is YENEEA. V was pared by 6 bases and J by 2 bases, with 5 bases of the junction left unmatched.